This record covers a single T cell receptor (beta chain). Its antigen remains unknown. The data stem from a study of blood T cells in healthy people across ages. Study-wide results and limits: No conclusive comparison of naive versus antigen-experienced cells was possible with unsorted PBMCs.

Trimming took 1 base from V and 3 from J, leaving 11 bases between them. CDR3 size: 14 residues. Germline loops: CDR1 SGHRS, CDR2 YFSETQ. It was with a sample-barcoded 5' primer and a J-beta primer mix that a second PCR of about 6 to 12 cycles was run. With 12 random nucleotides, a template-switch adaptor tagged each individual cDNA molecule. TCRdb processed the 5' RACE reads anew with MiXCR; each CDR3 protein has one entry. The table lists over 1,300,000 distinct CDR3 sequences, approximately 63% of them singletons, with under 8.5% in the top ten. This TCR was sampled from a man younger than 30 in good health. The chain recombines TRBV5-1 with TRBJ2-7; D remains unclear. Sequences were obtained from blood. Here the CDR3 reads CASSLRRRGYEQYF. The CDR3 coding sequence is TGCGCCAGCAGCTTGCGTAGACGAGGCTACGAGCAGTACTTC.